This TCR beta chain was profiled in a study of cytomegalovirus exposure and HLA in healthy donors. Turning to the study itself: Later analysis reported that the approximately 120 validation repertoires shared the platform of the approximately 620 first-cohort repertoires. Notes on the study in general: Altogether, 164 TCR beta chains were recorded as cytomegalovirus-associated.

Germline V gene data show CDR1 as MDHEN and CDR2 as SYDVKM. This CDR3 has 17 residues. Losses at the gene ends were 5 bases for V and 0 bases for J; bases not matched to a gene: 8. Remarks on this clone: Its antigen remains unknown.

Here immunoSEQ multiplex PCR was the method, and the copy in TCRdb shows in-frame clones only, minus some. The sample includes roughly 50,000 clones, around 90% seen only once; the top ten take 1.1%. The sequencing input was PBMCs. The chain combines TRBV28 with TRBJ2-3; 10 positions agree with TRBD2. The clonotype comes from a man aged 18 to 30 in good health and CMV-seronegative. CDR3 in DNA: TGTGCCAGCAGTGGCCTAGCGGGGGACGCTAGCACAGATACGCAGTATTTT. This encodes CASSGLAGDASTDTQYF.